This entry lists 23 T cell receptor beta chains sequenced from one sample in a study of T cells in Graves' hyperthyroidism and ophthalmopathy. Authors of the study amplified TCR beta CDR3 regions from RNA transcripts. First-round RT-PCR with HTBI primers amplified the TCR CDR3 region. TCRdb used MiXCR to reprocess the multiplex PCR reads, holding one entry per CDR3 protein. In the table there are roughly 560,000 distinct CDR3 sequences, roughly 14% of which are singletons. Specimen: blood. All receptors derive from a woman aged 40 to 50 with Graves' ophthalmopathy.

This clonotype has more than one count but fewer than ten. This chain links TRBV28 with TRBJ2-7; unclear D gene. Trimming removed 3 bases from V and 3 bases from J, with 12 bases in between. The germline CDR1 and CDR2 sequences are MDHEN and SYDVKM. The CDR3 has 14 amino acids. The DNA for the CDR3 is TGTGCCAGCAGTTTCGGTCCGGGCCGCTACGAGCAGTACTTC. Encoded protein: CASSFGPGRYEQYF.

This clonotype was detected ten times or more. This chain joins TRBV28 and TRBJ1-1, with D maybe TRBD1 (5 bases). The germline V gene has CDR1 MDHEN and CDR2 SYDVKM. There are 15 residues in the CDR3. V dropped 3 bases and J dropped 2 bases, with 13 bases sitting between them. The CDR3 spells CASSLGGRVNTEAFF. CDR3 nucleotides: TGTGCCAGCAGTTTGGGCGGCAGGGTCAACACTGAAGCTTTCTTT.

This clonotype was detected ten times or more. This chain connects TRBV20-1 to TRBJ2-7; 8 bases align to TRBD1. V gave up 3 bases and J gave up 1 base; unmatched junction bases: 8. The CDR3 is 15 amino acids. Germline V gene sequence: CDR1 DFQATT, CDR2 SNEGSKA (reference sequence). For the CDR3, the DNA is TGCAGTGCTAGTGCCGGGACAGGTACATCCTACGAGCAGTACTTC. Translated, it gives CSASAGTGTSYEQYF.

At least ten counts were recorded for this clonotype. The gene calls are TRBV20-1 and TRBJ2-5; a possible D gene is TRBD1 (6 bases). V shed 1 base and J shed 4 bases, with 16 bases lying between them. Germline CDR1 reads DFQATT; CDR2 reads SNEGSKA (reference sequence). The length of the CDR3 is 15 residues. CDR3: CSARATRQVIETQYF. The CDR3 region has the DNA TGCAGTGCTAGAGCCACACGACAGGTTATAGAGACCCAGTACTTC.

This clonotype occurred many times. This chain connects TRBV6-5 to TRBJ2-7, with D unresolved. Trimming shortened V by 2 bases and J by 7 bases, and 24 bases separated the two germline ends. CDR1 is MNHEY and CDR2 is SVGAGI in the germline V gene. The CDR3 has 17 amino acids. As DNA, the CDR3 is TGTGCCAGCAGTTACCCCCCTGGGCGGCAACCTAATGAAGAGCAGTACTTC. Amino acid sequence: CASSYPPGRQPNEEQYF.

This clonotype was detected ten times or more. This chain joins TRBV6-1 and TRBJ2-7; a weak D match, TRBD1 (6 bases). CDR3 length equals 15 residues. Between the trimmed V and J ends, which lost 4 bases and 2 bases, there was a span of 15 bases. The germline gives CDR1 MNHNS, CDR2 SASEGT. The CDR3 loop reads CASSVWGQTAYEQYF. CDR3 sequence (DNA): TGTGCCAGCAGTGTATGGGGGCAAACGGCCTACGAGCAGTACTTC.

The rearrangement joins TRBV19 to TRBJ1-2; D is ambiguous. With 4 bases removed from V and 7 bases from J, the gap between germline ends came to 13 bases. Germline V gene lookup returns CDR1 LNHDA and CDR2 SQIVND (reference sequence). This CDR3 is built from 13 residues. The DNA for the CDR3 is TGTGCCAGTAGTACAACCTACTTGGGTGGCTACACCTTC. Encoded protein: CASSTTYLGGYTF. Variable domain in full (rest from reference TRBV19 and TRBJ1-2): DGGITQSPKYLFRKEGQNVTLSCEQNLNHDAMYWYRQDPGQGLRLIYYSQIVNDFQKGDIAEGYSVSREKKESFPLTVTSAQKNPTAFYLCASSTTYLGGYTFGSGTRLTVV.

The V and J genes are TRBV7-2 and TRBJ1-2; no firm D call. V lost 3 bases and J lost 13, with 21 bases in between. This CDR3 comprises 14 residues. Germline V gene lookup returns CDR1 SGHTA and CDR2 FQGNSA. CDR3 nucleotide sequence: TGTGCCAGCAGCTTGGGATCCCGACACCCCAGGTCCACCTTC. Encoded protein: CASSLGSRHPRSTF.

This clonotype came up many times. The V and J genes are TRBV11-2 and TRBJ2-5; tentatively, D is TRBD2 (5 bases). The CDR3 spans 16 residues. V gave up 2 bases and J gave up 5 bases, with 18 bases separating them. The germline CDR1 and CDR2 sequences are SGHAT and FQNNGV. The CDR3 sequence is CASSLSSPPGLETQYF. The CDR3, as DNA: TGTGCCAGCAGCTTATCTTCTCCGCCGGGATTGGAGACCCAGTACTTC.

This clonotype was found many times. The chain couples TRBV10-3 to TRBJ1-2; D remains unclear. This CDR3 contains 15 residues. V was trimmed by 4 bases and J by 2 bases, leaving 14 bases between them. Germline V gene lookup returns CDR1 ENHRY and CDR2 SYGVKD. The CDR3 spells CAISGPPSGNYGYTF. The CDR3 nucleotides are TGTGCCATCAGTGGTCCGCCCTCGGGGAACTATGGCTACACCTTC.

This clonotype has at least ten counts. The chain recombines TRBV15 with TRBJ2-7, with 7 bases that match TRBD2. Germline trimming cut 8 bases from V and 4 bases from J; bases unmatched to any gene: 17. From germline, CDR1 is LNHNV and CDR2 YYDKDF (reference sequence). This CDR3 has 16 residues. Written as DNA, the CDR3 is TGTGCCACCTCCCCCCGGGACTATACACTGGATTACGAGCAGTACTTC. It yields the protein CATSPRDYTLDYEQYF.

This clonotype occurred many times. This chain connects TRBV5-1 to TRBJ2-2; maybe TRBD2 (5 bases). There are 15 residues in the CDR3. CDR1 and CDR2 from the germline V gene are SGHRS and YFSETQ. V was clipped by 1 base and J by 7 bases, with 14 bases between them. This chain's CDR3 is CASSLRGSLGGELFF. CDR3 DNA sequence: TGCGCCAGCAGCTTGCGAGGGAGTCTGGGCGGGGAGCTGTTTTTT. Supplemented by reference TRBV5-1 and TRBJ2-2, the full variable domain reads KAGVTQTPRYLIKTRGQQVTLSCSPISGHRSVSWYQQTPGQGLQFLFEYFSETQRNKGNFPGRFSGRQFSNSRSEMNVSTLELGDSALYLCASSLRGSLGGELFFGEGSRLTVL.

This clonotype was counted many times. The J gene is TRBJ2-5, the V gene TRBV20-1, with 7 bases matching TRBD1. After removal of 7 bases from V and 5 bases from J, the junction contained 10 bases not matched to a gene. This CDR3 is 13 amino acids long. Looked up from germline, CDR1 is DFQATT and CDR2 is SNEGSKA (reference sequence). The CDR3 spells CSVVGGKLETQYF. CDR3 bases: TGCAGTGTGGTAGGGGGCAAGTTGGAGACCCAGTACTTC.

This clonotype was recorded many times. This rearrangement joins TRBV7-2 to TRBJ2-5, with 9 bases aligning to TRBD1. This CDR3 is 15 amino acids long. With 6 bases clipped from V and 5 bases from J, the junction kept 10 bases outside the gene matches. Per germline, CDR1 SGHTA and CDR2 FQGNSA. CDR3 nucleotide sequence: TGTGCCAGCAGGGACGGGACAGGGTCAGGGGAGACCCAGTACTTC. This gives the protein CASRDGTGSGETQYF.

This clonotype showed up many times. This chain links TRBV7-8 with TRBJ2-7; D not resolved. CDR1 is SGHVS, CDR2 FQNEAQ, per germline. This CDR3 has 15 residues. V gave up 3 bases and J gave up 0 bases, with 12 bases separating them. The CDR3 DNA follows: TGTGCCAGCAGCTTGGAGTTTGAGGACTCCTACGAGCAGTACTTC. Amino acids: CASSLEFEDSYEQYF.

This clonotype was observed at least ten times. J is TRBJ1-5 and V is TRBV6-5, with D possibly being TRBD1 (5 bases). The V gene's germline CDR1 is MNHEY and CDR2 SVGAGI. This CDR3 has 14 residues. Trimming stripped 0 bases from V and 9 bases from J, with 12 bases between. The CDR3 DNA reads as TGTGCCAGCAGTTACTCTGGGGCCGGGGGGCCCCAGCATTTT. Its translation is CASSYSGAGGPQHF.

There are many counts of this clonotype. The gene calls are TRBV6-4 and TRBJ2-2; possible D gene TRBD1, 6 bases. Trimming left V 2 bases short and J 0 bases short, with 13 bases between. The CDR3 covers 17 residues. The germline V gene has CDR1 MRHNA and CDR2 SNTAGT. CDR3 DNA sequence: TGTGCCAGCAGTGACCTCGCAGGGGACACGAACACCGGGGAGCTGTTTTTT. It is translated as CASSDLAGDTNTGELFF.

In this sample, this clonotype turned up many times. J is TRBJ2-4 and V is TRBV19; 8 bases agree with TRBD2. The CDR3 contains 16 residues. V lost 6 bases, J lost 0 bases, and 7 bases stayed unmatched. The germline V gene has CDR1 LNHDA and CDR2 SQIVND (reference sequence). The CDR3 here is CASSPGLGLAKNIQYF. The CDR3 DNA reads as TGTGCCAGTAGCCCGGGACTAGGTCTAGCCAAAAACATTCAGTACTTC.

This clonotype was found a few times. The chain recombines TRBV11-2 with TRBJ2-2; either TRBD1 or TRBD2 may supply D (6 bases each). V lost 0 bases to trimming and J lost 4 bases, with 15 bases between them. CDR3 length equals 17 residues. Germline V gene lookup returns CDR1 SGHAT and CDR2 FQNNGV. CDR3 amino acids: CASSLDGGRGSTGELFF. The CDR3 nucleotides read TGTGCCAGCAGCTTAGATGGGGGGCGTGGAAGCACCGGGGAGCTGTTTTTT.

The CDR3 sequence is CASSESGSDTQYF. CDR3 DNA: TGCGCCAGCAGTGAATCAGGTTCAGATACGCAGTATTTT. The chain couples TRBV10-1 to TRBJ2-3; D call uncertain. Per germline, CDR1 WNHNN and CDR2 SYGVQD (reference sequence). The CDR3 sequence is 13 residues long. V was clipped by 3 bases and J by 4 bases, with 8 bases between them.

Many counts were recorded for this clonotype. The gene calls are TRBV19 and TRBJ1-5; D is perhaps TRBD1 (5 bases). V shed 6 bases and J shed 9 bases, with 15 bases lying between them. CDR3 length: 13 amino acids. Germline lookup yields CDR1 LNHDA and CDR2 SQIVND (reference sequence). In DNA, the CDR3 is TGTGCCAGTAGGGAACAGGACTTAGGGCCCCAGCATTTT. Amino acids: CASREQDLGPQHF. The variable domain in full, with the rest retrieved from reference TRBV19 and TRBJ1-5, is DGGITQSPKYLFRKEGQNVTLSCEQNLNHDAMYWYRQDPGQGLRLIYYSQIVNDFQKGDIAEGYSVSREKKESFPLTVTSAQKNPTAFYLCASREQDLGPQHFGDGTRLSIL.

The J gene is TRBJ2-2, the V gene TRBV27; the D gene is possibly TRBD2 (7 bases). Trimming shortened V by 6 bases and J by 7 bases, and 18 bases separated the two germline ends. The CDR3 is 15 amino acids. Germline lookup yields CDR1 MNHEY and CDR2 SMNVEV (reference sequence). CDR3 region: CASSSGLGGRGELFF. The CDR3 region has the DNA TGTGCCAGCAGCAGTGGACTAGGGGGACGCGGGGAGCTGTTTTTT.

V and J are TRBV15 and TRBJ2-5, with D tentatively TRBD1 or TRBD2 (5 bases each). The CDR3 totals 14 residues. V was shortened by 5 bases and J by 5 bases, with 15 bases between the two germline ends. In germline, CDR1 is LNHNV, CDR2 YYDKDF (reference sequence). The CDR3, as DNA: TGTGCCACCAGCTGGACAAAAAGGGAGGAGACCCAGTACTTC. This sequence encodes CATSWTKREETQYF.